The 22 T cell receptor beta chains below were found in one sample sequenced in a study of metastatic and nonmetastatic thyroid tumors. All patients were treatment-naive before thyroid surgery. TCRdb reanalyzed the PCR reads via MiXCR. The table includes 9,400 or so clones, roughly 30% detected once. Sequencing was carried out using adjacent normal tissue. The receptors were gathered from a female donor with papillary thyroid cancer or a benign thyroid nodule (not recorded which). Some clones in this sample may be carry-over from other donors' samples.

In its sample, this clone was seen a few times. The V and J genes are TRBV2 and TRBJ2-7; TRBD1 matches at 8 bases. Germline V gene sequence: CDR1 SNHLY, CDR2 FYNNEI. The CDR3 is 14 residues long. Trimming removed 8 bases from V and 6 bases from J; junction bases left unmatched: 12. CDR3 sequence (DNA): TGTGCCAGCCTTTCAGGGGGCGCAATGGGCGAGCAGTACTTC. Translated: CASLSGGAMGEQYF.

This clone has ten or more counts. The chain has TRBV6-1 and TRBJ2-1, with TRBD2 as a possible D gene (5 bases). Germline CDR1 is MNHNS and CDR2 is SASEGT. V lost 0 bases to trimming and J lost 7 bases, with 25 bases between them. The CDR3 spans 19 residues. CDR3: CASSEAAFLSGIKTNEQFF. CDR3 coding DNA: TGTGCCAGCAGTGAAGCCGCTTTTCTTTCCGGGATCAAGACAAATGAGCAGTTCTTC.

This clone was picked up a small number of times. CDR3 DNA: TGTGCCAGCACAGAGGGACAATTTTCTAATTCACCCCTCCACTTT. Its translation: CASTEGQFSNSPLHF. The rearrangement links TRBV2 to TRBJ1-6, with D possibly TRBD1 on 6 matching bases. This CDR3 has 15 residues. Germline V gene data show CDR1 as SNHLY and CDR2 as FYNNEI. V lost 7 bases to trimming and J lost 6 bases, with 16 bases between them.

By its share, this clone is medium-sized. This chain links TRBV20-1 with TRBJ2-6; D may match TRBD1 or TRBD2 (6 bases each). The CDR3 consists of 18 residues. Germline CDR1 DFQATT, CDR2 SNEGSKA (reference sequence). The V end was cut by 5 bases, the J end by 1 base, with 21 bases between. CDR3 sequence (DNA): TGCAGTGCTCCTCCCGGGGGCTTTTTGGGATCTGGGGCCAACGTCCTGACTTTC. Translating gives CSAPPGGFLGSGANVLTF.

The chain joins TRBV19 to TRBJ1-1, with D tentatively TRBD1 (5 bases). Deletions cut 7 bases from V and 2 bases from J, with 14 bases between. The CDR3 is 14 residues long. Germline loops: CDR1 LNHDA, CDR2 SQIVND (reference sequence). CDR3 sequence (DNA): TGTGCCAGTATGGCAGGGTTTGGTAACACTGAAGCTTTCTTT. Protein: CASMAGFGNTEAFF.

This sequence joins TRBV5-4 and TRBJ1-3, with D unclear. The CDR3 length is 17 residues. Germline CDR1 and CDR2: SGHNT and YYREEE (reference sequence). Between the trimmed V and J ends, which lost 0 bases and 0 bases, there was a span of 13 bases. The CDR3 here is CASSLVVGLGSGNTIYF. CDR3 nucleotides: TGTGCCAGCAGCTTGGTAGTGGGGTTGGGCTCTGGAAACACCATATATTTT. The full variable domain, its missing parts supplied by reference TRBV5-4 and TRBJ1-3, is ETGVTQSPTHLIKTRGQQVTLRCSSQSGHNTVSWYQQALGQGPQFIFQYYREEENGRGNFPPRFSGLQFPNYSSELNVNALELDDSALYLCASSLVVGLGSGNTIYFGEGSWLTVV.

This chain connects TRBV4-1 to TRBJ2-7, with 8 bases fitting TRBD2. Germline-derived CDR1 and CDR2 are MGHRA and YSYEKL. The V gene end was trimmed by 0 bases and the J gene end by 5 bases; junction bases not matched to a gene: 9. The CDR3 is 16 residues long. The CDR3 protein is CASSQEGQREWNEQYF. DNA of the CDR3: TGCGCCAGCAGCCAAGAGGGGCAGCGGGAGTGGAACGAGCAGTACTTC.

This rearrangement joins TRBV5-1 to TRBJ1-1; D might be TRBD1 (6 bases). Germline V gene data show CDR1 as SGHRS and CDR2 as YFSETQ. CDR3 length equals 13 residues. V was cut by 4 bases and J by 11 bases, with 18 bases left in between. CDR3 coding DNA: TGCGCCAGCAGCCCCGGGGGCGGAGGGGAGGCTTTCTTT. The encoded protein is CASSPGGGGEAFF.

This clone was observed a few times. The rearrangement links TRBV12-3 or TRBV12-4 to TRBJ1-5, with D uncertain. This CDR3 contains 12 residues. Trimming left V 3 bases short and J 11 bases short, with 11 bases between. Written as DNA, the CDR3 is TGTGCCAGCAGTTTTGGTTTGGAGGCCCAGCATTTT. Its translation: CASSFGLEAQHF.

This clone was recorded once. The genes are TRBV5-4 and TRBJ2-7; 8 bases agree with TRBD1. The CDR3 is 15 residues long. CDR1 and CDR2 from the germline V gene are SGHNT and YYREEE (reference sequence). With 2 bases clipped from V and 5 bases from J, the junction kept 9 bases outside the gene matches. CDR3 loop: CASSFQQGVNNEQYF. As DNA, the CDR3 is TGTGCCAGCAGCTTTCAACAGGGGGTAAATAACGAGCAGTACTTC.

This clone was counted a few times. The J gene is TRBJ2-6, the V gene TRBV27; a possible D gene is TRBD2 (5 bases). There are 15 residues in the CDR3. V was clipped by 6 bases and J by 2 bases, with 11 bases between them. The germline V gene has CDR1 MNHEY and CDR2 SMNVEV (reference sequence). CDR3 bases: TGTGCCAGCAGAGCGGCAGCGGCTGGGGCCAACGTCCTGACTTTC. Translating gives CASRAAAAGANVLTF.

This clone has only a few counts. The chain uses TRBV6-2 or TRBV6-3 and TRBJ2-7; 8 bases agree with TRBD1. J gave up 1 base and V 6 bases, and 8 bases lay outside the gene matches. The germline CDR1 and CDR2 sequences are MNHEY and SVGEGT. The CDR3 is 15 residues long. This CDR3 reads CASRGLGQVSYEQYF. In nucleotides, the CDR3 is TGTGCCAGCAGGGGACTGGGACAGGTTTCCTACGAGCAGTACTTC.

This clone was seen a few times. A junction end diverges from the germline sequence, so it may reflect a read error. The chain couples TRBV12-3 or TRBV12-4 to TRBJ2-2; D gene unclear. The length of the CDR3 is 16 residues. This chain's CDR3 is CASSLKRWINTWELFF. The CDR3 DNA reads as TGTGCCAGCAGTTTAAAGAGGTGGATAAACACCTGGGAGCTGTTTTTT.

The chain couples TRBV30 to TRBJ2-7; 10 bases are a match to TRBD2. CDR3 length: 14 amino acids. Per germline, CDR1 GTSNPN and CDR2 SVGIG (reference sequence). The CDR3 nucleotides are TGTGGGTGGTGTACTCTAGCGGGAGATATCGAGCAGTACTTC. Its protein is CGWCTLAGDIEQYF. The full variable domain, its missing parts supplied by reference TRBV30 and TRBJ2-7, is SQTIHQWPATLVQPVGSPLSLECTVEGTSNPNLYWYRQAAGRGLQLLFYSVGIGQISSEVPQNLSASRPQDRQFILSSKKLLLSDSGFYLCGWCTLAGDIEQYFGPGTRLTVT.

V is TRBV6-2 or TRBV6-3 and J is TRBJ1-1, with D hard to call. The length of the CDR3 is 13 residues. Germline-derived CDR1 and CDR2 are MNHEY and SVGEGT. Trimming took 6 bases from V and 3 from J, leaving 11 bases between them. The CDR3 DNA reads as TGTGCCAGCAGCGCTGACTCTCACACTGAAGCTTTCTTT. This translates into CASSADSHTEAFF.

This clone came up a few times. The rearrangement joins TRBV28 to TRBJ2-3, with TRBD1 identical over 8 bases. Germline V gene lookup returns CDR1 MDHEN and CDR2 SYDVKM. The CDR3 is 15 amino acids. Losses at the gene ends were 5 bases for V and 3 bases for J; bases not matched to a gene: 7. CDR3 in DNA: TGTGCCAGCAGTCCCCCGGACAGGGATACAGATACGCAGTATTTT. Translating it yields CASSPPDRDTDTQYF.

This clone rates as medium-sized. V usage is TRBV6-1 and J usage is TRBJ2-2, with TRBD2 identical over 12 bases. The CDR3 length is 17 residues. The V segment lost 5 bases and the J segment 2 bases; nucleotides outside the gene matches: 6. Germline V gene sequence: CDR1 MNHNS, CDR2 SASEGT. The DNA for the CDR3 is TGTGCCAGCAGTTTTACAGGACTAGCGGGAAACACCGGGGAGCTGTTTTTT. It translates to CASSFTGLAGNTGELFF.

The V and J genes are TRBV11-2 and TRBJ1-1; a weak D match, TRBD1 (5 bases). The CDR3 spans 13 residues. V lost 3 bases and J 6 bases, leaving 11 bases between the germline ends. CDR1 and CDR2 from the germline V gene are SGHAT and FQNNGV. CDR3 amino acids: CASSFGPRAEAFF. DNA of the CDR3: TGTGCCAGCAGCTTCGGGCCCAGGGCTGAAGCTTTCTTT.

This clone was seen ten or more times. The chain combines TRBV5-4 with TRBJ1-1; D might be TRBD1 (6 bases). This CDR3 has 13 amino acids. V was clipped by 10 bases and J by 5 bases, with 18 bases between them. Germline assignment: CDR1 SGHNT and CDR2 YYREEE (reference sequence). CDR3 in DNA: TGTGCCTTTAGGGGGGAAAGGGGGACTGAAGCTTTCTTT. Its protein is CAFRGERGTEAFF.

The CDR3 DNA reads as TGTGCCAGCAGTGAGACAGGGGGAACTGAAGCTTTCTTT. Amino acid sequence: CASSETGGTEAFF. This chain connects TRBV9 to TRBJ1-1; the match to TRBD1 covers 9 bases. The germline gives CDR1 SGDLS, CDR2 YYNGEE. CDR3 length: 13 residues. With 5 bases clipped from V and 5 bases from J, the junction kept 4 bases outside the gene matches. Full variable domain (remainder filled in from reference TRBV9 and TRBJ1-1): DSGVTQTPKHLITATGQRVTLRCSPRSGDLSVYWYQQSLDQGLQFLIQYYNGEERAKGNILERFSAQQFPDLHSELNLSSLELGDSALYFCASSETGGTEAFFGQGTRLTVV.

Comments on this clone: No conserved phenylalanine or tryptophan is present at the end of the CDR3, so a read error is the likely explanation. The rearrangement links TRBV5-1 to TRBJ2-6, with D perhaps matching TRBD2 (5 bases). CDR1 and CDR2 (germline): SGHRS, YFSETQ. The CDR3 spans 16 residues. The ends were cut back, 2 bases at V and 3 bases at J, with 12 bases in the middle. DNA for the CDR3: TGCGCCAGCAGCTTAGAAGTCGGGATTGGGGCCAACGTCCTGACTCTC. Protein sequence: CASSLEVGIGANVLTL.

This CDR3 reads CASSLQGGAGGGYTF. Written as DNA, the CDR3 is TGTGCCAGCAGCTTACAAGGGGGCGCGGGAGGTGGCTACACCTTC. This chain connects TRBV11-2 to TRBJ1-2, with 7 bases that match TRBD1. From germline, CDR1 is SGHAT and CDR2 FQNNGV. The CDR3 is 15 residues long. J gave up 7 bases and V 2 bases, and 10 bases lay outside the gene matches.